The 4 T cell receptor beta chains below come from one sample, sequenced in a study of T-cell reconstitution after alpha-beta-depleted transplantation in children. TCRbeta library construction was performed incorporating unique molecular identifiers. TCRdb processed the PCR reads anew with MiXCR; each CDR3 protein has one entry. The table has 450,000 to 600,000 distinct CDR3 sequences, approximately 29% seen once. The sample in question was PBMCs from the stem cell graft donor, obtained from the stem cell graft. The origin of the receptors is a human donor who donated a stem cell graft to a child with aplastic anemia.

This clonotype was seen more than once but under ten times. V usage is TRBV20-1 and J usage is TRBJ1-1; 7 bases match TRBD1. V lost 6 bases, J lost 8 bases, and 9 bases stayed unmatched. CDR1 is DFQATT and CDR2 is SNEGSKA in the germline V gene (reference sequence). This CDR3 is built from 12 residues. The CDR3: CSATRTGAEAFF. In DNA form, the CDR3 reads TGCAGTGCCACACGAACAGGGGCCGAAGCTTTCTTT.

Concerning this clonotype: It may be a read error: a sequence one base away is much more abundant. The V and J genes are TRBV29-1 and TRBJ2-3; D is uncertain. The CDR3 spans 14 residues. Germline lookup yields CDR1 SQVTM and CDR2 ANQGSEA. With 6 bases removed from V and 4 bases from J, the gap between germline ends came to 17 bases. The CDR3 DNA sequence: TGCAGCGTAGTACGTGAGATCGGAGCAGATACGCAGTATTTT. Translating gives CSVVREIGADTQYF.

The CDR3 spells CAIPSSPCSGNEQFF. In DNA, the CDR3 is TGTGCCATCCCCTCGTCTCCCTGTTCGGGAAATGAGCAGTTCTTC. This chain links TRBV27 with TRBJ2-1, with TRBD2 as a possible D gene (5 bases). Germline CDR1 reads MNHEY; CDR2 reads SMNVEV (reference sequence). The CDR3 is 15 residues long. Trimming left V 10 bases short and J 7 bases short, with 23 bases between.

This clonotype was observed a handful of times. V and J are TRBV12-3 or TRBV12-4 and TRBJ2-1, with 11 positions matching TRBD2. The length of the CDR3 is 16 residues. The ends lost 1 base at V and 15 bases at J; junction bases unmatched: 14. CDR3 region: CASSLGGTSGLGVRFF. CDR3 DNA: TGTGCCAGCAGTTTAGGGGGGACTAGCGGCCTGGGCGTGCGGTTCTTC.